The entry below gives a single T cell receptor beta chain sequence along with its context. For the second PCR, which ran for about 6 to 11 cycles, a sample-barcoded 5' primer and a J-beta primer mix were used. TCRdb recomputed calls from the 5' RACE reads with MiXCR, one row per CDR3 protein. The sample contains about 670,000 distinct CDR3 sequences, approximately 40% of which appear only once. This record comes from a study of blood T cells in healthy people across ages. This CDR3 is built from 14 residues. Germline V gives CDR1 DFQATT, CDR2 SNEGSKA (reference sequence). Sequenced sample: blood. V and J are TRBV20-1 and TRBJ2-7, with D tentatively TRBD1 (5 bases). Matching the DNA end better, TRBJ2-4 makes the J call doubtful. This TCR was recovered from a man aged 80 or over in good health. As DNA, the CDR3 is TGCAGTGCCACCAGGGATGTGACCAAAAACATTCAGTACTTC. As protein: CSATRDVTKNIQYF.